The clone carrying this TCR beta chain was found many times. Its specificity is not known. The CDR3 contains 15 residues. Germline assignment: CDR1 MDHEN and CDR2 SYDVKM. V trimming: 3 bases; J trimming: 6 bases; junction bases outside the gene matches: 8. This sample was taken from a study of regulatory T cells in long-lasting Graves disease. Study-wide points: Favored usage of TRBV28, TRBJ1-2 and TRBJ2-5 was recorded in persistent disease.

Time point specified: newly diagnosed GD, antithyroid drugs for less than 3 months. Following extraction of RNA from PBMCs, that RNA was used to make the TCR library. In building TCR beta libraries, iRepertoire HTBI primers were used together with Arm-PCR of CDR3 regions. TCRdb passed the multiplex PCR reads through MiXCR, listing each CDR3 protein once. The table lists some 200,000 distinct CDR3 sequences, roughly 19% of them singletons, with approximately 12% in the top ten. These data were also filed under a second study, of T cells in Graves' hyperthyroidism and ophthalmopathy.

This material consisted of peripheral blood mononuclear cells (PBMCs), taken at new diagnosis, from a patient treated with antithyroid drugs. This sequence originates from a woman aged 25 to 39 with Graves disease. The genes are TRBV28 and TRBJ2-3, with TRBD1 matching 8 bases. As DNA, the CDR3 is TGTGCCAGCAGTTTTGGGGACAGGCTCACTGATACGCAGTATTTT. Its translation: CASSFGDRLTDTQYF. The whole variable domain, filled in from reference TRBV28 and TRBJ2-3, reads DVKVTQSSRYLVKRTGEKVFLECVQDMDHENMFWYRQDPGLGLRLIYFSYDVKMKEKGDIPEGYSVSREKKERFSLILESASTNQTSMYLCASSFGDRLTDTQYFGPGTRLTVL.